This TCR beta chain was identified during a study of cytomegalovirus exposure and HLA in healthy donors (dated by TCRdb to the late 2010s). Concerning the study at large: According to a later analysis, the approximately 120 validation repertoires were produced on the same platform as the roughly 600 repertoires of the first cohort. The study was designed to test whether signatures of past pathogen exposure could be identified by cataloging public T cell receptors. In addition to the first cohort of hundreds of subjects, a separate validation cohort of 120 different subjects was used. The study combined high-throughput TCR immunosequencing, statistical association of individual TCRs with disease status, and machine learning to predict cytomegalovirus infection status.

The CDR3 sequence holds 13 residues, the cysteine and phenylalanine included. CDR3 DNA only is kept here, 39 bases in frame from base 1. Looking up the germline V gene yields CDR1 SGHRS and CDR2 YFSETQ. Unmatched junction bases come to 6, with V trimmed by 4 bases and J by 6 bases. Findings and caveats that apply to the study as a whole: Cytomegalovirus status was reported to be diagnosed by the classifier with high specificity and sensitivity in both the original and validation cohorts. In vitro tests confirmed that a few of the cytomegalovirus-associated TCR beta chains recognize cytomegalovirus antigens. Most TCR sequences were observed very rarely across donors, whereas some public TCRs were present in many individuals. The validation cohort had no HLA typing available for a later analysis, so co-occurrence within that cohort was assessed over all 120 or so repertoires. The authors suggested that the approach could potentially be generalized to other disease states and immunological phenotypes. A later analysis found that TCRs clustered in the first cohort also tended to co-occur in the 110 or so validation repertoires, with 94% of cluster scores above 0. The study gave a list of roughly 150 TCR beta chains associated with cytomegalovirus.

With respect to this clone: What this receptor recognizes is not known. No much larger clone is present one base from it, and per-base qualities are unavailable.

The library came from the immunoSEQ multiplex PCR assay. The source study handled its data this way. A statistical classification framework was built to diagnose cytomegalovirus status from the catalog of TCR beta chain sequences. TCRdb obtained this table from immuneACCESS and retained in-frame rearrangements with V and J assigned. These tables miss some clones; where compared with another copy, unresolved V genes account for less than half of the shortfall, and the remainder is unexplained. V, J and clone size were drawn from that table, and D and trimming were deduced from the DNA. The sample includes around 60,000 clones, with 96% observed a single time. The ten largest clones capture 1.2% of the sample. The donors were included in the validation cohort of approximately 130 subjects, a group kept apart from the approximately 700-subject first cohort.

This receptor was obtained from a woman aged 18-30 years in good health and CMV-seronegative. Sequencing was carried out using PBMCs. The chain was built from TRBV5-1 and TRBJ1-1; 7 nucleotides in the junction match TRBD1. The CDR3: CASSTRQGAEAFF. DNA sequence: TGCGCCAGCAGCACCAGACAGGGCGCTGAAGCTTTCTTT.